Included here is one T cell receptor (beta chain) sequence, with context. The antigen is unknown. The study separated CD4+ cells into CD45RA+ naive and CD45RA-negative memory subsets. Profiled with immunoSEQ multiplex PCR; TCRdb holds only in-frame clones, not every one. The repertoire holds about 2.4 million clones, with more than 85% as singletons. This sample is part of a study of shared clonotypes between healthy human individuals. Study results and caveats: An effect of sequencing depth on clonotype sharing among donors was expected. Donors were few, which limited the genetic and exposure-history diversity represented.

V dropped 4 bases and J dropped 4 bases, with 26 bases sitting between them. The CDR3 has 19 amino acids. CDR1 is SGHVT and CDR2 is SQSDAQ in the germline V gene. V usage is TRBV7-4 and J usage is TRBJ1-3, with a possible D match to TRBD1 (5 bases). The source is a man in his late teens or twenties in good health. Some clones in this sample may be carry-over from other donors' samples. The sequencing sample was made of naive CD4+ T cells from PBMCs. Subset in this sample: CD45RA+ positively selected. The CDR3 nucleotides are TGTGCCAGCAGCTACACGCAGACCCCAGGGAGCGCGGGGGGAAACACCATATATTTT. Its protein is CASSYTQTPGSAGGNTIYF.